This is a list of T cell receptor beta chains from one sample in a study of blood T cell repertoires in COVID-19. Sequenced by immunoSEQ multiplex PCR; TCRdb stores in-frame clones only, minus some. The sample carries 100,000 to 150,000 clones, more than 70% recorded once. Sample: peripheral blood. These receptors all stem from a man in his fifties with acute or convalescent COVID-19. Both conserved end residues are part of each CDR3. Fields, in order: V gene, clone size, J gene, D gene, CDR3 protein, CDR3 DNA. A D gene is named only where the DNA matches it firmly. Clone size is shown for a subset of rows, as once, few, many or a class of expanded clone.

TRBV6-5	NA	TRBJ2-6	NA	CASSYVGPGANVLTF	TGTGCCAGCAGTTACGTGGGGCCGGGGGCCAACGTCCTGACTTTC
TRBV18	NA	TRBJ1-4	TRBD1	CASSRRTGTAFATNEKLFF	TGTGCCAGCTCACGACGCACCGGGACAGCCTTTGCAACTAATGAAAAACTGTTTTTT
TRBV6-5	few	TRBJ1-3	NA	CASTPGGSSGNTIYF	TGTGCCAGCACTCCCGGGGGAAGCTCTGGAAACACCATATATTTT
TRBV11-2	NA	TRBJ2-7	NA	CASIHWGRPYEQYF	TGTGCCAGCATCCATTGGGGCAGGCCCTACGAGCAGTACTTC
TRBV29-1	NA	TRBJ2-1	TRBD2	CSGTGTSFTEQFF	TGCAGCGGTACCGGGACTAGTTTCACCGAGCAGTTCTTC
TRBV3-1/TRBV3-2	NA	TRBJ1-1	TRBD1	CASSHWDRDEAFF	TGTGCCAGCAGCCATTGGGACAGGGACGAAGCTTTCTTT
TRBV19	NA	TRBJ1-1	TRBD1	CASRRGQGSTEAFF	TGTGCCAGTAGACGAGGACAGGGGTCCACTGAAGCTTTCTTT
TRBV18	NA	TRBJ1-2	NA	CASSPSVNYGYTF	TGTGCCAGCTCACCTTCAGTAAACTATGGCTACACCTTC
TRBV3-1/TRBV3-2	NA	TRBJ2-3	TRBD2	CASSQSGGLQGRDTQYF	TGTGCCAGCAGCCAATCGGGGGGGTTACAGGGACGGGATACGCAGTATTTT
TRBV12-3/TRBV12-4	NA	TRBJ1-4	TRBD1	CASSKTGLSKLFF	TGTGCCAGCAGCAAGACAGGGCTCTCAAAACTGTTTTTT
TRBV19	NA	TRBJ2-4	NA	CASSTSSGRRGSYIQYF	TGTGCCAGTAGTACATCCTCGGGACGAAGGGGGTCGTACATTCAGTACTTC
TRBV19	NA	TRBJ1-5	TRBD1	CASSIRTGQGGQPQHF	TGTGCCAGTAGTATACGGACCGGACAGGGCGGTCAGCCCCAGCATTTT
TRBV5-1	NA	TRBJ2-7	TRBD1	CASSLGGQAHELREQYF	TGCGCCAGCAGCTTGGGGGGACAGGCCCACGAATTGCGCGAGCAGTACTTC
TRBV11-2	NA	TRBJ2-5	TRBD2	CASSFQRGAQETQYF	TGTGCCAGCAGCTTCCAGCGGGGGGCCCAAGAGACCCAGTACTTC
TRBV27	few	TRBJ1-5	TRBD1	CASSRDRGRPQHF	TGTGCCAGCAGCCGGGACAGGGGGAGGCCCCAGCATTTT
TRBV18	NA	TRBJ1-1	NA	CASSLGQNTEAFF	TGTGCCAGCTCACTAGGACAGAACACTGAAGCTTTCTTT
TRBV5-5	NA	TRBJ2-7	NA	CASSFQGGKYEQYF	TGTGCCAGCAGCTTTCAGGGGGGAAAGTACGAGCAGTACTTC
TRBV5-1	few	TRBJ1-1	NA	CASSLVATGNTEAFF	TGCGCCAGCAGCTTGGTGGCGACGGGGAACACTGAAGCTTTCTTT
TRBV18	NA	TRBJ2-1	TRBD1	CASSPRQGVSSYNEQFF	TGTGCCAGCTCACCGCGACAGGGGGTTAGCTCCTACAATGAGCAGTTCTTC
TRBV3-1/TRBV3-2	NA	TRBJ1-4	TRBD1	CASSQVTTGGVGRVKLFF	TGTGCCAGCAGCCAAGTGACGACAGGGGGCGTTGGTCGCGTAAAACTGTTTTTT
TRBV2	NA	TRBJ1-4	NA	CASSEVWRGEKLFF	TGTGCCAGCAGTGAAGTATGGAGGGGTGAAAAACTGTTTTTT
TRBV29-1	NA	TRBJ2-4	NA	CSVEDWGSSAKNIQYF	TGCAGCGTTGAAGACTGGGGCTCGTCGGCCAAAAACATTCAGTACTTC
TRBV11-3	few	TRBJ2-7	NA	CASSLDREYHEQYF	TGTGCCAGCAGCTTAGATCGTGAGTACCACGAGCAGTACTTC
TRBV11-2	NA	TRBJ1-2	TRBD1	CASSWDSNYGYTF	TGTGCCAGCAGCTGGGACAGCAACTATGGCTACACCTTC
TRBV24-1	NA	TRBJ1-5	NA	CATSDSRGIMNQPQHF	TGTGCCACCAGTGATTCGAGGGGGATCATGAATCAGCCCCAGCATTTT
TRBV7-9	NA	TRBJ1-1	NA	CASSSDRRLRRMNTEAFF	TGTGCCAGCAGCTCAGATAGGAGACTTCGAAGAATGAACACTGAAGCTTTCTTT
TRBV10-2	NA	TRBJ2-2	NA	CASSLAGSNTGELFF	TGCGCCAGCAGCCTGGCGGGATCGAACACCGGGGAGCTGTTTTTT
TRBV7-9	NA	TRBJ1-5	TRBD1	CASSSTGTGTYSNQPQHF	TGTGCCAGCAGCTCAACCGGGACAGGGACTTATAGCAATCAGCCCCAGCATTTT
TRBV3-1/TRBV3-2	once	TRBJ1-5	NA	CASSPRLPRAGQPQHF	TGTGCCAGCAGCCCAAGGCTCCCTAGGGCGGGACAGCCCCAGCATTTT
TRBV6-5	NA	TRBJ2-5	TRBD1	CASSWTGPETQYF	TGTGCCAGCAGCTGGACAGGGCCCGAGACCCAGTACTTC
TRBV20-1	NA	TRBJ2-4	TRBD2	CSASSGKNIQYF	TGCAGTGCTAGTAGCGGGAAAAACATTCAGTACTTC
TRBV14	once	TRBJ1-1	NA	CASSPRREAFF	TGTGCCAGCAGCCCCAGGCGAGAAGCTTTCTTT
TRBV10-1	NA	TRBJ1-1	NA	CASSENRGGLTEAFF	TGCGCCAGCAGTGAGAATCGGGGGGGTCTGACTGAAGCTTTCTTT